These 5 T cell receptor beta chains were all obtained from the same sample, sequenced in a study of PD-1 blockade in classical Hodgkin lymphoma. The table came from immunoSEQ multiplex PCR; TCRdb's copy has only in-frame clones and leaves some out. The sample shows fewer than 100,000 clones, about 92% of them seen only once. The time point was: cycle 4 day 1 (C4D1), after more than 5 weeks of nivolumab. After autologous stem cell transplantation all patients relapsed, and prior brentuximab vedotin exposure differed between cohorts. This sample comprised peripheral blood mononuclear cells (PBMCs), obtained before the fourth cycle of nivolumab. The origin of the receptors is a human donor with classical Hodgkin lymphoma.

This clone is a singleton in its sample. CDR3 amino acids: CASSPSTGSGFYNEQFF. The CDR3 DNA reads TGTGCCAGCAGCCCCTCAACTGGTAGCGGCTTCTACAATGAGCAGTTCTTC. The chain links TRBV14 to TRBJ2-1; TRBD2 might be the D (6 bases). Germline lookup yields CDR1 SGHDN and CDR2 FVKESK. Trimming shortened V by 4 bases and J by 3 bases, and 19 bases separated the two germline ends. The CDR3 spans 17 residues.

CDR3 region: CASSPEGSPYNEQFF. Here the CDR3 DNA reads TGTGCCAGCAGCCCCGAAGGCAGTCCTTACAATGAGCAGTTCTTC. The chain employs TRBV5-4 and TRBJ2-1; D remains unclear. V shed 4 bases and J shed 4 bases, with 15 bases lying between them. CDR1 and CDR2 (germline): SGHNT, YYREEE (reference sequence). The CDR3 contains 15 residues.

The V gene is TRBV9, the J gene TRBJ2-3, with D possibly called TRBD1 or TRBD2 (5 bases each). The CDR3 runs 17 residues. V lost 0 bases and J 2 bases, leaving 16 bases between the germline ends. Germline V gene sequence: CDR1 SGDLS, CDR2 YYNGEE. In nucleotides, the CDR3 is TGTGCCAGCAGCGTAGGGGGACCGTTCTTAAACACAGATACGCAGTATTTT. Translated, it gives CASSVGGPFLNTDTQYF.

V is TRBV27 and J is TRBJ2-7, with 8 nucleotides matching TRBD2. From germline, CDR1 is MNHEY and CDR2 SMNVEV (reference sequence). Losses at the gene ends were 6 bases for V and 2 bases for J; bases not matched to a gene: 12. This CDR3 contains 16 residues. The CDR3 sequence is CASSPAGLAGTYEQYF. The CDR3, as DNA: TGTGCCAGCAGCCCGGCCGGGCTAGCGGGCACCTACGAGCAGTACTTC.

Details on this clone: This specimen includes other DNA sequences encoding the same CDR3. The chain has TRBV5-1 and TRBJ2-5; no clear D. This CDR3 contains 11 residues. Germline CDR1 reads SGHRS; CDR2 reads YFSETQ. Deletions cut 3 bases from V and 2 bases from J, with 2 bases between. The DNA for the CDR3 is TGCGCCAGCAGCTCTCAAGAGACCCAGTACTTC. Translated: CASSSQETQYF.